This TCR beta chain comes out of a study of blood T cell repertoires in COVID-19. Turning to the study itself: Samples taken during acute and convalescent COVID-19 were collected in the United States, Italy and Spain. PBMCs, B-cell-depleted T cells, or T cells provided the cDNA or gDNA that made up the material.

In the original analysis: Reference gene primer amplification in the assay estimated nucleated cell counts. TCRdb keeps only in-frame clones here, not all; method: immunoSEQ multiplex PCR. That table supplies the V and J calls and clone size; D and trimming were determined from the DNA. The data hold about 130,000 clones, with about four fifths observed a single time. Sequencing input: peripheral blood. This clonotype originated in a woman aged 50 to 60 with acute or convalescent COVID-19.

CDR3 sequence reads: CASSVEASGNEQFF. DNA of the CDR3: TGTGCCAGCAGCGTAGAGGCTAGCGGGAATGAGCAGTTCTTC. The V call is TRBV9, the J call TRBJ2-1; 8 bases map to TRBD2. Germline CDR1 SGDLS, CDR2 YYNGEE. The CDR3 consists of 14 residues. The ends lost 0 bases at V and 7 bases at J; junction bases unmatched: 3.